The present T cell receptor beta chain was sequenced within a study of Graves' ophthalmopathy and Graves' hyperthyroidism. Study-wide points: Most thyroid clonotypes with frequency above 0.001 were detected in blood too.

This clonotype was seen many times. Antigen: not known. The CDR3 spans 16 residues. Germline CDR1 SGHVS, CDR2 FQNEAQ. Trimming shortened V by 5 bases and J by 6 bases, and 22 bases separated the two germline ends. Other autoimmune diseases, uncontrolled infections, pregnancy or lactation excluded patients from enrollment. Patients were diagnosed from clinical symptoms, serum thyroxine, TRAb, thyroid ultrasound and orbital computed tomography. PBMCs originated in roughly 11 ml of fresh peripheral blood. RNA transcripts yielded amplified TCR beta CDR3 regions. Following a first-round RT-PCR that used HTBI primers, a second-round multiplex PCR was carried out. Via MiXCR, TCRdb re-called the multiplex PCR reads, giving one row per CDR3 protein. The sample holds 360,000 or so distinct CDR3 sequences; approximately 16% are singletons and the top ten take around 1.6%.

The sample was peripheral blood. The receptor was derived from a woman aged 18-30 years with Graves' ophthalmopathy. This chain links TRBV7-8 with TRBJ1-1; unclear D gene. The CDR3 is CASSLTQRGARAEAFF. The CDR3 bases are TGTGCCAGCAGCCTAACCCAGCGGGGTGCGCGCGCTGAAGCTTTCTTT.